The 7 T cell receptor beta chains below were found in one sample sequenced in a study of T cells in localized non-small cell lung cancer. Method: immunoSEQ multiplex PCR; TCRdb's copy keeps in-frame clones and lacks some. The data hold over 25,000 clones, with roughly 75% observed a single time. The starting material was peripheral blood, obtained before any cancer treatment. These receptors all come from a male donor at least 60 years old with stage III squamous cell lung carcinoma.

V is TRBV6-6 and J is TRBJ1-5; no definite D call. Deletions cut 3 bases from V and 2 bases from J, with 8 bases between. Germline CDR1 MNHNY, CDR2 SVGAGI (reference sequence). This CDR3 is built from 14 residues. The CDR3 spells CASSYGDRNQPQHF. CDR3 in DNA: TGTGCCAGCAGTTATGGCGATCGCAATCAGCCCCAGCATTTT.

The chain employs TRBV6-6 and TRBJ1-3; no reliable D call. Looked up from germline, CDR1 is MNHNY and CDR2 is SVGAGI (reference sequence). The ends were cut back, 4 bases at V and 0 bases at J, with 7 bases in the middle. The CDR3 runs to 14 residues. The CDR3 coding sequence is TGTGCCAGCAGTTCGGTCAGCTCTGGAAACACCATATATTTT. It translates to CASSSVSSGNTIYF.

The chain recombines TRBV9 with TRBJ2-4; 7 bases align to TRBD2. CDR1 is SGDLS, CDR2 YYNGEE, per germline. CDR3 length equals 16 residues. After removal of 6 bases from V and 2 bases from J, the junction contained 11 bases not matched to a gene. The CDR3 sequence is CASTAGGEGTKNIQYF. The CDR3 DNA reads TGTGCCAGCACCGCCGGTGGGGAGGGGACCAAAAACATTCAGTACTTC.

This clone was counted a single time. This chain joins TRBV4-3 and TRBJ2-1; 7 nucleotides line up with TRBD2. Germline V gene sequence: CDR1 LGHNA, CDR2 YSLEER. This CDR3 has 13 amino acids. V gave up 0 bases and J gave up 10 bases; unmatched junction bases: 3. Here the CDR3 reads CASSQDWGGEQFF. CDR3 nucleotide sequence: TGCGCCAGCAGCCAAGATTGGGGGGGGGAGCAGTTCTTC.

The V and J genes are TRBV9 and TRBJ2-2; 8 bases align to TRBD2. Germline V gives CDR1 SGDLS, CDR2 YYNGEE. V shed 1 base, J shed 3 bases, and the junction held 8 bases outside the gene matches. The CDR3 contains 17 residues. CDR3 DNA: TGTGCCAGCAGCGTAAATCGGGCGGGGGGCCACACCGGGGAGCTGTTTTTT. As protein: CASSVNRAGGHTGELFF.

V gene TRBV15 combines with J gene TRBJ1-4; 7 bases map to TRBD1. The CDR3 has 16 amino acids. Germline CDR1 is LNHNV and CDR2 is YYDKDF (reference sequence). V lost 2 bases to trimming and J lost 7 bases; unmatched junction nucleotides: 10. CDR3 sequence: CATSRITGAGSEKLFF. The DNA for the CDR3 is TGTGCCACCAGCAGAATAACAGGGGCCGGGAGTGAAAAACTGTTTTTT.

The chain uses TRBV2 and TRBJ2-2; 8 nucleotides agree with TRBD1. The trim removed 10 bases at V and 2 bases at J, leaving 6 bases unmatched. The length of the CDR3 is 14 residues. CDR1 is SNHLY, CDR2 FYNNEI, per germline. The CDR3 loop reads CANSGQGNTGELFF. CDR3 nucleotides: TGTGCCAACTCAGGACAGGGCAACACCGGGGAGCTGTTTTTT.